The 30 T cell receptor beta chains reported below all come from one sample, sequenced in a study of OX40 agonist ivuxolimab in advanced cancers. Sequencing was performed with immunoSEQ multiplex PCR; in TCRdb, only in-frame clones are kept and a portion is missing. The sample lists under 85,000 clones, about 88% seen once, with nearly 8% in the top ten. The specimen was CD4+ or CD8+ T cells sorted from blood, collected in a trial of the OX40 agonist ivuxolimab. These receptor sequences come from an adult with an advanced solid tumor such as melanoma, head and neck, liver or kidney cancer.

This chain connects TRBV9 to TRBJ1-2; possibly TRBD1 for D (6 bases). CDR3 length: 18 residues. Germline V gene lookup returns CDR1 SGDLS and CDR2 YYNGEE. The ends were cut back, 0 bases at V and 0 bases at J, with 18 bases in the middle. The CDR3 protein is CASSVVPGGDTTNYGYTF. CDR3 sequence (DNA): TGTGCCAGCAGCGTAGTCCCTGGGGGGGACACAACTAACTATGGCTACACCTTC. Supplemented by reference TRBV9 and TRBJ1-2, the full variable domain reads DSGVTQTPKHLITATGQRVTLRCSPRSGDLSVYWYQQSLDQGLQFLIQYYNGEERAKGNILERFSAQQFPDLHSELNLSSLELGDSALYFCASSVVPGGDTTNYGYTFGSGTRLTVV.

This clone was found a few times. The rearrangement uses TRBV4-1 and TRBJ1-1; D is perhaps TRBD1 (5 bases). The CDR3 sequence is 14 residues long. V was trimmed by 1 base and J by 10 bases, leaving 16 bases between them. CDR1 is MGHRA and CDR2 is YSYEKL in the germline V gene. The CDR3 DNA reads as TGCGCCAGCAGCCAAGTGCGGGACCCCCACGGAGCTTTCTTT. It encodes CASSQVRDPHGAFF.

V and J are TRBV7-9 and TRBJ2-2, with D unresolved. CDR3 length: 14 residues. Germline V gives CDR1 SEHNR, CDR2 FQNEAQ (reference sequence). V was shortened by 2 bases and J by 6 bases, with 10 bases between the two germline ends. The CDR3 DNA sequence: TGTGCCAGCAGCTTACCCCAGAAATCCGGGGAGCTGTTTTTT. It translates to CASSLPQKSGELFF.

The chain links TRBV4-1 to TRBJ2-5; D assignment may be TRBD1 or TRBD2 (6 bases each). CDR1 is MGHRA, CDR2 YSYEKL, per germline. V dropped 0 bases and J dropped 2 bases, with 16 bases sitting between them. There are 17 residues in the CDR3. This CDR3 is CASSQDRWGAQQETQYF. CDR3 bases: TGCGCCAGCAGCCAAGATCGGTGGGGGGCGCAGCAAGAGACCCAGTACTTC.

CDR3 coding DNA: TGTGCCAGCAGCTCATTTACTAGCGGGCGCACAGATACGCAGTATTTT. Its protein product is CASSSFTSGRTDTQYF. The genes are TRBV28 and TRBJ2-3; TRBD2 matches at 9 bases. The germline V gene encodes CDR1 MDHEN and CDR2 SYDVKM. The length of the CDR3 is 16 residues. The junction had 8 bases not matched to a gene; V was cut back by 6 bases and J by 1 base.

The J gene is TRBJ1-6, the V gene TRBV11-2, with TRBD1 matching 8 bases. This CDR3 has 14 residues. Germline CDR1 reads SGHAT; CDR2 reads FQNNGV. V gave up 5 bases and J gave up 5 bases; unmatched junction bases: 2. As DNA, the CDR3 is TGTGCCAGCAGCCAACAGGGGGATAATTCACCCCTCCACTTT. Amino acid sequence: CASSQQGDNSPLHF.

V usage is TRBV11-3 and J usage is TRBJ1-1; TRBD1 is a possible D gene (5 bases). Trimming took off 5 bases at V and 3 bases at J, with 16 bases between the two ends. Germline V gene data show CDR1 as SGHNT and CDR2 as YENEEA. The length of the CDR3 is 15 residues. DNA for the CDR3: TGTGCCAGCAGCCCCAACGGGGGAGTAGACACTGAAGCTTTCTTT. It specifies CASSPNGGVDTEAFF.

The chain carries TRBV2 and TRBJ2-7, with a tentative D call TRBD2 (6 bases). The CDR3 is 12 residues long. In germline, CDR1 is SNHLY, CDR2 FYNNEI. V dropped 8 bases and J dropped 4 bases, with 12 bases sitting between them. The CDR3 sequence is CASRDSMYEQYF. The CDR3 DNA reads TGTGCCAGCCGGGACTCAATGTACGAGCAGTACTTC.

The CDR3 DNA sequence: TGCGCCAGCAGTGATGTCGGGGCTACACGGTCAGATACGCAGTATTTT. This sequence encodes CASSDVGATRSDTQYF. The chain has TRBV10-1 and TRBJ2-3; either TRBD1 or TRBD2 may fit D (5 bases each). The V gene lost 3 bases and the J gene lost 4 bases, with 17 bases spanning the gap. This CDR3 region has 16 residues. Germline V gene data show CDR1 as WNHNN and CDR2 as SYGVQD (reference sequence).

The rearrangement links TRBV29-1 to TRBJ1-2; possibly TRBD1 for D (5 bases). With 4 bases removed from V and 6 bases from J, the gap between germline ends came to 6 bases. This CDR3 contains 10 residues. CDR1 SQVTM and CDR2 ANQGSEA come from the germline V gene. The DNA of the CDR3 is TGCAGCGTTGCAGGGAATGGCTACACCTTC. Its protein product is CSVAGNGYTF.

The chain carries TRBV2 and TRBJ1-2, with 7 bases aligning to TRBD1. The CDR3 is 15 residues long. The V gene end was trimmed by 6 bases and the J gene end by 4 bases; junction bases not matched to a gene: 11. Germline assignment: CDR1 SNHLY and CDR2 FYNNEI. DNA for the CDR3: TGTGCCAGCAGAGAGAAGACAGGGACCCCCTATGGCTACACCTTC. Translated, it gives CASREKTGTPYGYTF.

The CDR3 sequence: CASSLGSSFGTSLPYEQYF. In DNA, the CDR3 is TGTGCCAGCAGCTTAGGATCATCTTTTGGGACTAGTCTCCCCTACGAGCAGTACTTC. The chain links TRBV7-8 to TRBJ2-7; 8 bases agree with TRBD2. Germline lookup yields CDR1 SGHVS and CDR2 FQNEAQ. The CDR3 runs 19 residues. V was pared by 1 base and J by 2 bases, with 16 bases of the junction left unmatched.

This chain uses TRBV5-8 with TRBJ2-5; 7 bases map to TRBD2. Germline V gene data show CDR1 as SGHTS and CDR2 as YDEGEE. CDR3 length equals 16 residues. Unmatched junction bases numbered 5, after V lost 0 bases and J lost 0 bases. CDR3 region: CASSLAGRGYQETQYF. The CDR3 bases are TGTGCCAGCAGCTTGGCCGGGCGGGGGTACCAAGAGACCCAGTACTTC.

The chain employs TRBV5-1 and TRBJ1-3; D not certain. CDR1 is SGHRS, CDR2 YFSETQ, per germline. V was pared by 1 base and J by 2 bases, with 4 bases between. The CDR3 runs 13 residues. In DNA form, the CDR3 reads TGCGCCAGCAGCTTGCTCCCTGGAAACACCATATATTTT. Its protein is CASSLLPGNTIYF.

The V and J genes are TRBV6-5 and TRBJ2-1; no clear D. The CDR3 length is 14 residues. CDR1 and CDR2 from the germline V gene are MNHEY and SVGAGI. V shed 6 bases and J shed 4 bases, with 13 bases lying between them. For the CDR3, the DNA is TGTGCCAGCAGACGGTCTTTGCAGTACAATGAGCAGTTCTTC. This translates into CASRRSLQYNEQFF.

The CDR3 DNA follows: TGTGCCAGCAGCTTGCTAGGCAGGGGGCAGAACAATGAGCAGTTCTTC. Protein product: CASSLLGRGQNNEQFF. The chain couples TRBV5-6 to TRBJ2-1; 8 nucleotides match TRBD1. The V gene end was trimmed by 1 base and the J gene end by 5 bases; junction bases not matched to a gene: 8. This CDR3 has 16 residues. CDR1 and CDR2 (germline): SGHDT, YYEEEE.

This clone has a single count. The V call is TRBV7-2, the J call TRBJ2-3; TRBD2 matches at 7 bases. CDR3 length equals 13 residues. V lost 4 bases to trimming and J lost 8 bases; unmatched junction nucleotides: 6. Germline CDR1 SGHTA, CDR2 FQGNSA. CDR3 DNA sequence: TGTGCCAGCAGCTCGCTAGCGGTGTCTACGCAGTATTTT. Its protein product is CASSSLAVSTQYF.

CDR3 DNA sequence: TGCGCCAGCAGCCCAGACAGCCCACTAGCCAAAAACATTCAGTACTTC. Translating it yields CASSPDSPLAKNIQYF. V usage is TRBV5-1 and J usage is TRBJ2-4; possible D gene TRBD1, 5 bases. Germline V CDR1 and CDR2: SGHRS, YFSETQ. CDR3 length equals 16 residues. The V gene lost 4 bases and the J gene lost 0 bases, with 14 bases spanning the gap.

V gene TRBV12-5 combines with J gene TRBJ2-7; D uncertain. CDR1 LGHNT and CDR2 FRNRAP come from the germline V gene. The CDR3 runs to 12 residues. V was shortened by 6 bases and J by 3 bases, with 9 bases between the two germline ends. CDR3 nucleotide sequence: TGTGCTAGTGGCCCTACTAACTACGAGCAGTACTTC. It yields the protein CASGPTNYEQYF. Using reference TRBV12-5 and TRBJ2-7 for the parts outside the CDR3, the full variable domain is DARVTQTPRHKVTEMGQEVTMRCQPILGHNTVFWYRQTMMQGLELLAYFRNRAPLDDSGMPKDRFSAEMPDATLATLKIQPSEPRDSAVYFCASGPTNYEQYFGPGTRLTVT.

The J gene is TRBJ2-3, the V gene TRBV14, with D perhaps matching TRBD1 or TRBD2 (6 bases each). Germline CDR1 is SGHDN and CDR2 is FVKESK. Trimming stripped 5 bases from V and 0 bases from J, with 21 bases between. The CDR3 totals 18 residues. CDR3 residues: CASSNPGPGGRSTDTQYF. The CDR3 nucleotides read TGTGCCAGCAGCAACCCCGGGCCCGGGGGCCGTAGCACAGATACGCAGTATTTT.

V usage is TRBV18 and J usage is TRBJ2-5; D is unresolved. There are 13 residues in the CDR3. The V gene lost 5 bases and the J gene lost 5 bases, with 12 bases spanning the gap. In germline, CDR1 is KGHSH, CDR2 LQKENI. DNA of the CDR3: TGTGCCAGCTCAACCTGGCTAGGGGAGACCCAGTACTTC. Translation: CASSTWLGETQYF.

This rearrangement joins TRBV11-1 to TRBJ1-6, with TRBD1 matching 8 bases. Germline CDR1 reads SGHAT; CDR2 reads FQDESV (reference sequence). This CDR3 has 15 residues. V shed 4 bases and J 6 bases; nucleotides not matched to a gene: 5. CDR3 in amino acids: CASSSRDRSNSPLHF. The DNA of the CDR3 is TGTGCCAGCAGCTCCCGGGACAGGAGTAATTCACCCCTCCACTTT.

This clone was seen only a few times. CDR3 protein: CASSLRATASGANVLTF. The CDR3 coding sequence is TGTGCCAGCAGCTTAAGGGCGACAGCCTCAGGGGCCAACGTCCTGACTTTC. This chain joins TRBV7-2 and TRBJ2-6; D is perhaps TRBD1 (5 bases). This CDR3 is 17 amino acids long. CDR1 SGHTA and CDR2 FQGNSA come from the germline V gene. The V end lost 2 bases, the J end lost 4 bases, and 15 bases lay between the germline ends.

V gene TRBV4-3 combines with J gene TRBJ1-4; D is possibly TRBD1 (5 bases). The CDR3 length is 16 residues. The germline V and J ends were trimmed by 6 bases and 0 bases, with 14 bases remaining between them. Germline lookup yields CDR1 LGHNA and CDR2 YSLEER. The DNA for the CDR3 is TGCGCCAGCAGTGAAACAGGCGCTGCAACTAATGAAAAACTGTTTTTT. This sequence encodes CASSETGAATNEKLFF.

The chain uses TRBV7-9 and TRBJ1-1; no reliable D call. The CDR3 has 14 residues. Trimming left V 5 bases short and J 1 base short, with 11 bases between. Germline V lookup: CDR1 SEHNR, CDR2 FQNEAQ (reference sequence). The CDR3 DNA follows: TGTGCCAGCAGCCCGGACCGGGGGAACACTGAAGCTTTCTTT. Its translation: CASSPDRGNTEAFF.

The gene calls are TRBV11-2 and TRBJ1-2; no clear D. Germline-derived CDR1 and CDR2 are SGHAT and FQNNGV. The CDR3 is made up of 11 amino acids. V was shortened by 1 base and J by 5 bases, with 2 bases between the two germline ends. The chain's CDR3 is CASSLGYGYTF. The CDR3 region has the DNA TGTGCCAGCAGCTTAGGTTATGGCTACACCTTC.

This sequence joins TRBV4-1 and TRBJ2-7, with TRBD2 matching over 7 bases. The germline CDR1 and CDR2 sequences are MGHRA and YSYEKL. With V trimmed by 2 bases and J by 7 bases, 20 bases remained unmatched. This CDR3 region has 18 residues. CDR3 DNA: TGCGCCAGCAGCCAAATTTGGGCGGGAGCCGGGGGTTCAAATGAGCAGTACTTC. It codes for CASSQIWAGAGGSNEQYF.

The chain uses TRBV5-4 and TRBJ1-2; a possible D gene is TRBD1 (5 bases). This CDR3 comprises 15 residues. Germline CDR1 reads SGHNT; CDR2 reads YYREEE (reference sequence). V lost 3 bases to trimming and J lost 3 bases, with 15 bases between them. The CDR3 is CASSSTGTNHYGYTF. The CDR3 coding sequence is TGTGCCAGCAGCTCCACCGGGACCAACCACTATGGCTACACCTTC.

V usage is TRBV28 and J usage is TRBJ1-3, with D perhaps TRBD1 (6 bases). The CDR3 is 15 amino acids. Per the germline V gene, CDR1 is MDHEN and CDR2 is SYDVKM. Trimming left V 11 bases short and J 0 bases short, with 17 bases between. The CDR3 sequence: CAVIGQFFSGNTIYF. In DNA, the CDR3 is TGTGCCGTAATAGGACAGTTTTTCTCTGGAAACACCATATATTTT.

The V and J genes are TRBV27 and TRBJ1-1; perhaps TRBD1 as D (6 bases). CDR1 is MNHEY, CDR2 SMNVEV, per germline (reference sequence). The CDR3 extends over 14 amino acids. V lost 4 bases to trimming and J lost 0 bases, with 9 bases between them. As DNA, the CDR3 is TGTGCCAGCAGTTCCAGGGGTATGAACACTGAAGCTTTCTTT. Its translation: CASSSRGMNTEAFF.